This entry describes one TCR beta chain. This is likely a read error, given that the CDR3 carries no conserved phenylalanine or tryptophan at its end. The sample comes from a study of tumor-infiltrating lymphocytes in primary liver carcinoma. Priming with a constant-region primer yielded TCR beta cDNA from about 480 ng total RNA. The TCR beta library was amplified through three nested multiplex PCR rounds in a modified ARM-PCR procedure. TCRdb reprocessed the multiplex PCR reads via MiXCR and lists one record per CDR3 protein. Of roughly 53,000 distinct CDR3 sequences in the sample, 60% to 75% were seen once. The roughly 20-34 mg bulk tissue piece was not sorted before simultaneous RNA and DNA extraction. What was sequenced was liver tumor tissue from sampling region 2. Subset given: tumor region T2, inferior pole. The sequence came from a man in his forties with primary liver carcinoma and hepatitis B virus infection.

The DNA of the CDR3 is TGTGCCAGCAGCTTATACGGAGGACTAGCTAACACCGGGAAGCTGTTTGTT. Translating gives CASSLYGGLANTGKLFV. The gene calls are TRBV7-2 and TRBJ2-2; 8 positions agree with TRBD2. Per germline, CDR1 SGHTA and CDR2 FQGNSA. The CDR3 loop spans 17 amino acids.